This T cell receptor beta chain was sequenced for a study of T cell repertoires in cytomegalovirus infection. A single record per CDR3 protein comes from TCRdb applying MiXCR to the reads. The repertoire holds some 230,000 distinct CDR3 sequences, with approximately 22% as singletons. This CDR3 has 12 residues. Looked up from germline, CDR1 is LNHDA and CDR2 is SQIVND (reference sequence). Points on this clonotype: The junction and the germline gene differ at one end; a read error may be behind it.

The V gene is TRBV19, the J gene TRBJ1-1, with D hard to call. The sample consisted of CD8+ T cells from PBMCs. This clonotype was obtained from a human donor in good health (CMV status not recorded). Some clones in this sample may be carry-over from other donors' samples. The CDR3 bases are TGTGCCAGTAGTATAGGAAACAATGAAGCTTTCTTT. The encoded protein is CASSIGNNEAFF.